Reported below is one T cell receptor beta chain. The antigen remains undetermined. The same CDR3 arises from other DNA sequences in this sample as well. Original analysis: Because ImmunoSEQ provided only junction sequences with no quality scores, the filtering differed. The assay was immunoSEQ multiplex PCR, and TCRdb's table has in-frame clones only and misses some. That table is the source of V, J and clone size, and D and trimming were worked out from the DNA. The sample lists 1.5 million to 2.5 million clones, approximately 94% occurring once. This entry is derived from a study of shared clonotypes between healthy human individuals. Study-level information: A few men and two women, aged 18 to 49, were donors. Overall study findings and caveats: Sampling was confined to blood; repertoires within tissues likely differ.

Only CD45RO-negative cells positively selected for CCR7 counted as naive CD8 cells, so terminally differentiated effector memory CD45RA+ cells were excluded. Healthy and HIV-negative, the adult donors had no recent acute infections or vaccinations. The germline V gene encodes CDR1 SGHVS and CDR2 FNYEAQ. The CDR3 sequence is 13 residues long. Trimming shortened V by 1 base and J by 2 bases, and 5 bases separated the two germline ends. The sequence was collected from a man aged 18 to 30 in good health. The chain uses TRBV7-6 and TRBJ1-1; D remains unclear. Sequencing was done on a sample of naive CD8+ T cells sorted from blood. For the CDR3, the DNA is TGTGCCAGCAGCTTAGAAGGAAACACTGAAGCTTTCTTT. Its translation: CASSLEGNTEAFF.